Listed below are T cell receptor beta chains from one sample, sequenced in a study of vaccination effects on CD4 cells after COVID-19. Antigen specificity for these receptors is unknown. This table comes from immunoSEQ multiplex PCR, and its TCRdb copy is limited to in-frame clones, with some not included. The data contain about 36,000 clones, about 78% of them seen just once; the ten biggest clones take up more than 15%. Material: CD4+ T cells from PBMCs cultured with HCoV-NL63 spike peptides, obtained before COVID-19 vaccination. Every receptor here comes from a human donor who had a prior SARS-CoV-2 infection. Both conserved end residues are part of each CDR3. D genes are given only for firm matches. Size is stated for part of the rows, as once, few or many counts, or as a class when the clone is expanded.

j_gene	v_gene	abundance	d_gene	CDR3aa	CDR3nt
TRBJ2-2	TRBV9	-	-	CASSPRSSNTGELFF	TGTGCCAGCAGCCCCAGAAGTTCGAACACCGGGGAGCTGTTTTTT
TRBJ2-7	TRBV11-3	-	-	CASSLDGQNYEQYF	TGTGCCAGCAGCTTAGATGGGCAGAACTACGAGCAGTACTTC
TRBJ1-1	TRBV2	-	-	CASSEGPGTEAFF	TGTGCCAGCAGTGAAGGGCCAGGGACTGAAGCTTTCTTT
TRBJ2-1	TRBV5-6	-	TRBD1	CASSRTRDRSVF	TGTGCCAGCAGTCGTACCCGGGACAGGTCTGTCTTC
TRBJ1-6	TRBV5-1	-	-	CASSPATVTNSPLHF	TGCGCCAGCAGCCCGGCGACAGTAACAAATTCACCCCTCCACTTT
TRBJ1-2	TRBV3-1/TRBV3-2	-	-	CASSPRELRSDGCTF	TGTGCCAGCAGCCCACGGGAACTTCGGAGTGATGGCTGCACCTTC
TRBJ1-4	TRBV19	once	-	CASSEGFSTNEKLFF	TGTGCCAGTAGCGAAGGATTTTCAACTAATGAAAAACTGTTTTTT
TRBJ1-2	TRBV18	-	TRBD1	CASSPQRTGGPHYGYTF	TGTGCCAGCTCACCTCAGCGGACAGGTGGTCCTCACTATGGCTACACCTTC
TRBJ2-1	TRBV30	-	TRBD2	CAWSVFSGRASDLSYNEQFF	TGTGCCTGGAGTGTCTTTAGCGGGAGGGCCTCAGATCTCTCCTACAATGAGCAGTTCTTC
TRBJ1-1	TRBV9	-	-	CASSPNTGFAEAFF	TGTGCCAGCAGCCCAAACACAGGGTTCGCTGAAGCTTTCTTT
TRBJ2-6	TRBV5-6	-	-	CASSLIDSGANVLTF	TGTGCCAGCAGCTTGATAGACTCTGGGGCCAACGTCCTGACTTTC
TRBJ2-7	TRBV28	-	TRBD1	CASSSPIQGDRQYF	TGTGCCAGCAGCTCCCCAATACAGGGGGATAGGCAGTACTTC
TRBJ2-7	TRBV7-9	-	-	CASSTQVGPYEQYF	TGTGCCAGCAGCACCCAGGTTGGGCCCTACGAGCAGTACTTC
TRBJ2-1	TRBV6-5	-	-	CANSDGLSYNEQFF	TGTGCCAACTCGGACGGACTCTCCTACAATGAGCAGTTCTTC
TRBJ2-2	TRBV18	few	TRBD1	CASSPLTGGSNTGELFF	TGTGCCAGCTCACCACTGACAGGGGGGTCGAACACCGGGGAGCTGTTTTTT
TRBJ2-2	TRBV2	-	-	CASRSRDPDIGELFF	TGTGCCAGCAGAAGCCGGGACCCTGACATTGGGGAGCTGTTTTTT
TRBJ2-7	TRBV6-5	-	TRBD2	CASSHPGTSFDEQYF	TGTGCCAGCAGTCACCCCGGGACTAGCTTTGACGAGCAGTACTTC
TRBJ2-5	TRBV18	-	-	CASSNLETQYF	TGTGCCAGCTCAAATTTGGAGACCCAGTACTTC
TRBJ2-2	TRBV18	-	TRBD2	CASSPRRGRAPGELFF	TGTGCCAGCTCACCACGTCGCGGGAGGGCCCCCGGGGAGCTGTTTTTT
TRBJ2-7	TRBV9	-	-	CASSVGPSGPSSYEQYF	TGTGCCAGCAGCGTAGGACCGAGCGGGCCAAGCTCCTACGAGCAGTACTTC
TRBJ1-6	TRBV7-2	-	-	CASSLQPSVNSPLHF	TGTGCCAGCAGCTTACAGCCCTCAGTTAATTCACCCCTCCACTTT
TRBJ2-3	TRBV6-6	-	-	CASSYSAGTYTDTQYF	TGTGCCAGCAGTTACTCTGCGGGGACTTACACAGATACGCAGTATTTT
TRBJ2-3	TRBV5-1	-	-	CASSLGFPSTDTQYF	TGCGCCAGCAGCTTGGGATTCCCTAGCACAGATACGCAGTATTTT
TRBJ1-1	TRBV20-1	few	-	CSASSSWGGNTEAFF	TGCAGTGCTAGTAGCAGTTGGGGTGGGAACACTGAAGCTTTCTTT
TRBJ2-7	TRBV11-1	-	TRBD2	CASSRSGGYSYEQYF	TGTGCCAGCAGCCGTAGCGGGGGTTACTCCTACGAGCAGTACTTC
TRBJ1-6	TRBV18	-	TRBD1	CASSPRDSPISYNSPLHF	TGTGCCAGCTCACCAAGGGACAGCCCGATCTCCTATAATTCACCCCTCCACTTT
TRBJ1-2	TRBV7-8	-	TRBD1	CASSLGLPGQGNYGYTF	TGTGCCAGCAGCTTAGGCCTTCCAGGACAGGGAAACTATGGCTACACCTTC
TRBJ1-2	TRBV27	-	-	CASPLPHSGYGYTF	TGTGCCAGCCCACTCCCACACTCGGGCTATGGCTACACCTTC
TRBJ2-1	TRBV12-3/TRBV12-4	once	-	CASSLAVEQFF	TGTGCCAGCAGTTTAGCGGTTGAGCAGTTCTTC
TRBJ2-7	TRBV3-1/TRBV3-2	few	-	CASSRGQGGALHEQYF	TGTGCCAGCAGCCGCGGGCAGGGCGGGGCGCTCCACGAGCAGTACTTC
TRBJ2-2	TRBV19	few	-	CASSIAGNTGELFF	TGTGCCAGTAGTATAGCGGGGAACACCGGGGAGCTGTTTTTT
TRBJ1-1	TRBV9	-	TRBD1	CASSVAMDREAFF	TGTGCCAGCAGCGTAGCGATGGACAGGGAAGCTTTCTTT
TRBJ2-7	TRBV4-2	-	TRBD2	CASSHPGTSGSYEQYF	TGTGCCAGCAGCCACCCAGGGACTAGCGGGAGCTACGAGCAGTACTTC
TRBJ1-5	TRBV19	-	-	CASSISLNSNQPQHF	TGTGCCAGTAGTATTTCTTTGAATAGCAATCAGCCCCAGCATTTT
TRBJ2-7	TRBV4-1	few	-	CASSQDWGSFYEQYF	TGCGCCAGCAGCCAAGATTGGGGGTCCTTCTACGAGCAGTACTTC
TRBJ2-1	TRBV7-7	-	TRBD2	CASSVGLPSSYNEQFF	TGTGCTAGCAGCGTGGGACTACCAAGCTCCTACAATGAGCAGTTCTTC
TRBJ1-4	TRBV6-5	-	-	CASSVVSTNEKLFF	TGTGCCAGCAGCGTCGTCTCAACTAATGAAAAACTGTTTTTT
TRBJ2-5	TRBV4-2	-	-	CASSQEPGPTLETQYF	TGTGCCAGCAGCCAAGAACCGGGACCGACCCTGGAGACCCAGTACTTC
TRBJ1-2	TRBV6-1	-	TRBD1	CASSRTGASNYGYTF	TGTGCCAGCAGTAGGACAGGGGCGAGCAACTATGGCTACACCTTC
TRBJ2-5	TRBV19	-	TRBD1	CASSIQGAETQYF	TGTGCCAGTAGTATTCAGGGGGCAGAGACCCAGTACTTC
TRBJ2-4	TRBV15	-	-	CATSREGGGFWNIQYF	TGTGCCACCAGCAGAGAAGGGGGAGGGTTTTGGAACATTCAGTACTTC
TRBJ1-1	TRBV27	-	-	CASRADFGSETEAFF	TGTGCCAGCAGAGCCGATTTTGGGTCGGAGACTGAAGCTTTCTTT
TRBJ2-3	TRBV23-1	-	-	CASSRPGRTDTQYF	TGCGCCAGCAGTCGCCCAGGGAGGACAGATACGCAGTATTTT
TRBJ2-5	TRBV2	-	-	CASTPRETQYF	TGTGCCAGTACCCCTCGGGAGACCCAGTACTTC